The present TCR beta chain was sequenced within a study of blood T cell repertoires in COVID-19. Background on the study: From the United States, Italy and Spain came samples of acute and convalescent COVID-19. In each case, the material was cDNA or gDNA derived from T cells, B-cell-depleted T cells, or PBMCs.

This CDR3 comprises 18 residues. The V segment lost 8 bases and the J segment 1 base; nucleotides outside the gene matches: 11. In the study's own analysis: For nucleated cells, counts were estimated from reference gene primer amplification. Sequencing used immunoSEQ multiplex PCR; TCRdb keeps in-frame clones, though not all of them. The DNA gave D and trimming, while V, J and clone size come from that table. This table holds 25,000 to 35,000 clones, approximately 83% found once. The chain employs TRBV23-1 and TRBJ2-1; 13 bases line up with TRBD2. TRBV23-1 is annotated as an ORF whose role is uncertain. The sequencing sample was made of peripheral blood. The sequence derives from a man aged 65 to 85 with active COVID-19. The DNA for the CDR3 is TGCGCCAGCTACCTTGGACTAGCGGGAGTGGGGTCCTACAATGAGCAGTTCTTC. Amino acids: CASYLGLAGVGSYNEQFF.